The T cell receptor beta chain under discussion was sequenced for a study of blood T cell repertoires in COVID-19. Whole-study context: Acute and convalescent COVID-19 samples came from the United States, Italy and Spain. Nucleic acid was either cDNA or gDNA, and it came from T cells, B-cell-depleted T cells, or PBMCs.

The germline CDR1 and CDR2 sequences are SGHNT and YENEEA. The CDR3 length is 14 residues. V was cut by 5 bases and J by 5 bases, with 15 bases left in between. Per the original data handling: Reference gene primer amplification yielded estimated nucleated cell counts. The repertoire was sequenced with immunoSEQ multiplex PCR; TCRdb's copy has only in-frame clones and lacks some. From that table come the V and J calls and clone size; the DNA was used to work out D and trimming. The sample shows about 280,000 clones, approximately 83% of them seen only once. The gene calls are TRBV11-3 and TRBJ2-5; D is possibly TRBD2 (6 bases). This receptor was identified in a human donor in a cohort sampled during active COVID-19. Sequencing input: peripheral blood. CDR3 region: CASSPGSAGETQYF. CDR3 DNA: TGTGCCAGCAGCCCGGGCTCTGCGGGGGAGACCCAGTACTTC.